This TCR beta chain derives from a study of T cell responses to AZD1222 COVID-19 vaccine (dated by TCRdb to about 2021). A note on the overall study: AZD1222 recipients with second doses at about 4 weeks or about 12 weeks were pooled, because spike-specific TCR depth and breadth did not differ between schedules. A total of about 230 trial participants underwent TCR sequencing, of whom some 210 received two doses of AZD1222 and about 25 received two doses of the MenACWY control vaccine. Trial participants were enrolled into age subgroups of 18-55, 56-69 and 70-plus years, which contained around 150, 28 and 57 TCR-sequenced participants, respectively.

The CDR3 regions of human TCRbeta chains were analyzed by immunosequencing. Under the source paper's analysis protocol: TCRs in the repertoires were compared against a reference library of SARS-CoV-2-specific TCRs that had been generated with the MIRA antigen-specificity platform. Breadth was defined as the fraction of unique TCRs that were SARS-CoV-2-associated. Depth was defined as the fraction of total T cells that were SARS-CoV-2-associated. Using the MIRA data, every spike-specific TCR was mapped to the spike region that the TCR reacted to and assigned to either a CD4 or a CD8 class. Log10-transformed breadth and depth values were compared by one-way ANOVA with Sidak's multiple comparisons tests. Not all clones reach the TCRdb copy of this immuneACCESS table, which keeps in-frame sequences only. Checked studies attribute under half of the gap to unresolved V genes and leave the rest unexplained. V and J calls and clone size are those listed in that table; D and trimming were worked out from the DNA. Counted in this sample were around 120,000 clones; around 90% of them appeared once. The ten largest clonotypes hold 8% to 10% of the sample.

Note on this clone: Its antigen target is currently unknown. No clone much larger than this one lies a single base away; base qualities are absent.

The CDR3 measures 13 amino acids from cysteine to phenylalanine. The sequence is cut down to CDR3 DNA, 39 bases in frame from base 1. V loses 6 bases, J loses 5 bases, and the germline ends lie 16 bases apart. From the germline V gene (reference sequence), CDR1 is GTSNPN and CDR2 is SVGIG. Results the study describes overall, beyond this receptor: Participants were mostly white British and included more females than males, and it was suggested by the authors that clonal diversity may have been underestimated. Vaccine-associated CD4 TCRs spanned the whole spike protein, with dominant responses in regions 160-218 and 743-854. In the small 56-69-year group, the increase in depth fell short of significance, most likely because of low power. Because no day 14 peak-response samples were available, repertoires were characterized only after the peak T cell response. Conclusions about previously exposed vaccinees are limited, since just five to seven AZD1222 recipients were seropositive for SARS-CoV-2 at baseline. Nearly half of unique spike-specific TCRs reportedly recognized epitopes outside regions mutated in the B.1.351 and B.1.1.7 variants. Spike-specific TCR breadth and depth rose significantly after two AZD1222 doses compared with day 0 and with MenACWY recipients.

In the paper's terms, the time point label means: baseline before first vaccination. Vaccinee samples came from UK trials COV001 and COV002, including a single-blind randomized controlled phase 2/3 trial of AZD1222 (ChAdOx1 nCoV-19) in healthy adults. Trial participant PBMC samples were collected at day 0 and day 28 after the second dose for TCRbeta chain sequencing. This material consisted of peripheral blood, taken on day 0 of AZD1222 vaccination. The receptor was derived from an adult in good health. The sequence joins TRBV30 to TRBJ1-2; a confident D gene designation cannot be given. CDR3 sequence: CACRRRSSYGYTF. The sequenced DNA: TGTGCCTGTCGGAGGCGTTCAAGTTATGGCTACACCTTC.